A single TCR beta chain is shown here with its context. As yet, its antigen is unknown. This entry belongs to a study of cytomegalovirus exposure and HLA in healthy donors. The study's findings and limits: It was assumed in the presence/absence analyses that sequencing depth was roughly uniform across donors. A few V segments could not be told apart, such as TRBV6-2 and TRBV6-3, and were left out.

13 Jbeta primers and 60 Vbeta primers were used for the PCR. TCRdb keeps only in-frame clones here, not all; method: immunoSEQ multiplex PCR. The sample holds roughly 200,000 clones, roughly 79% seen once. Looked up from germline, CDR1 is SGDLS and CDR2 is YYNGEE. Trimming cost V 5 bases and J 3 bases; bases outside gene matches: 5. The CDR3 consists of 15 residues. The specimen sequenced was PBMCs. This sequence joins TRBV9 and TRBJ2-2; the match to TRBD1 covers 9 bases. The sequence derives from a young man in good health and CMV-seronegative. In DNA, the CDR3 is TGTGCCAGCAGTTACCGGGACAGGGACACCGGGGAGCTGTTTTTT. Its translation is CASSYRDRDTGELFF.